The 18 T cell receptor beta chains below all came from one sample that was sequenced in a study of response to subunit inactivated influenza vaccine. Using its own MiXCR run on the RT-PCR reads, TCRdb lists one record per CDR3 protein. Of about 580,000 distinct CDR3 sequences listed, about 15% are singletons. The source was PBMCs from blood, collected approximately 13 days after vaccination. All receptors derive from a man aged 50 or older who received an inactivated influenza vaccine.

The chain recombines TRBV29-1 with TRBJ2-5; D not resolved. This CDR3 comprises 14 residues. Germline assignment: CDR1 SQVTM and CDR2 ANQGSEA. Trimming stripped 3 bases from V and 1 base from J, with 12 bases between. The CDR3 loop reads CSVETAILQETQYF. The DNA for the CDR3 is TGCAGCGTTGAGACCGCGATTCTCCAAGAGACCCAGTACTTC.

The chain couples TRBV7-2 to TRBJ2-3, with D possibly called TRBD1 or TRBD2 (6 bases each). CDR3 size: 14 residues. The V gene lost 5 bases and the J gene lost 7 bases, with 16 bases spanning the gap. Per the germline V gene, CDR1 is SGHTA and CDR2 is FQGNSA. The CDR3 DNA sequence: TGTGCCAGCAGCCGCGACGGGGGCTTGAATACGCAGTATTTT. It is translated as CASSRDGGLNTQYF.

This clonotype was recorded a few times. V and J are TRBV7-2 and TRBJ2-7; 8 bases agree with TRBD2. Trimming took 8 bases from V and 7 from J; bases not matched to a gene: 10. Germline V lookup: CDR1 SGHTA, CDR2 FQGNSA. This CDR3 has 13 residues. Here the CDR3 DNA reads TGTGCCAGCGGTACTAGCGGCTCAAGGGAGCAGTACTTC. Amino acid sequence: CASGTSGSREQYF.

This clonotype showed up many times. The chain joins TRBV7-9 to TRBJ1-2; D uncertain. CDR1 SEHNR and CDR2 FQNEAQ come from the germline V gene (reference sequence). Trimming took off 7 bases at V and 8 bases at J, with 11 bases between the two ends. CDR3 length equals 11 residues. The CDR3 sequence: CASNLNDGYTF. The CDR3 region has the DNA TGTGCCAGCAACCTCAACGACGGCTACACCTTC.

This chain joins TRBV28 and TRBJ2-7, with D unclear. CDR1 MDHEN and CDR2 SYDVKM come from the germline V gene. V gave up 6 bases and J gave up 2 bases, with 11 bases separating them. This CDR3 is 13 amino acids long. The chain's CDR3 is CASRPTTTYEQYF. CDR3 DNA sequence: TGTGCCAGCAGGCCCACCACCACCTACGAGCAGTACTTC.

There are a few counts of this clonotype. The genes are TRBV7-2 and TRBJ2-2, with unresolved D. Trimming cost V 6 bases and J 4 bases, with 12 bases left between them. This CDR3 comprises 14 residues. Per the germline V gene, CDR1 is SGHTA and CDR2 is FQGNSA. The CDR3 region is CASRKMESTGELFF. The DNA for the CDR3 is TGTGCCAGCAGAAAAATGGAGAGCACCGGGGAGCTGTTTTTT.

This clonotype was counted ten times or more. The rearrangement links TRBV28 to TRBJ2-3; 10 bases fit TRBD2. Germline assignment: CDR1 MDHEN and CDR2 SYDVKM. The CDR3 spans 17 residues. Trimming removed 4 bases from V and 8 bases from J; junction bases left unmatched: 15. The CDR3 spells CASSSPPPSGGRGTQYF. CDR3 DNA: TGTGCCAGCAGTTCCCCCCCGCCTAGCGGGGGAAGAGGTACGCAGTATTTT. The variable domain in full, completed from reference TRBV28 and TRBJ2-3, reads DVKVTQSSRYLVKRTGEKVFLECVQDMDHENMFWYRQDPGLGLRLIYFSYDVKMKEKGDIPEGYSVSREKKERFSLILESASTNQTSMYLCASSSPPPSGGRGTQYFGPGTRLTVL.

The chain couples TRBV4-3 to TRBJ2-7; tentatively, D is TRBD1 (6 bases). The CDR3 has 15 amino acids. V was shortened by 1 base and J by 2 bases, with 12 bases between the two germline ends. Germline CDR1 reads LGHNA; CDR2 reads YSLEER. The CDR3 region has the DNA TGCGCCAGCAGCCAAGGTGGGGGCGATCCCTACGAGCAGTACTTC. Its protein is CASSQGGGDPYEQYF.

The chain uses TRBV4-2 and TRBJ1-4; a weak D match, TRBD1 (6 bases). The CDR3 covers 16 residues. The V end lost 0 bases, the J end lost 5 bases, and 13 bases lay between the germline ends. Germline CDR1 is LGHNA and CDR2 is YNFKEQ. For the CDR3, the DNA is TGTGCCAGCAGCCAAGATCAAGGAGGGGGGAATGAAAAACTGTTTTTT. It translates to CASSQDQGGGNEKLFF.

This clonotype has only a few counts. This chain links TRBV28 with TRBJ1-1, with D hard to call. CDR1 is MDHEN, CDR2 SYDVKM, per germline. The CDR3 contains 12 residues. V was trimmed by 3 bases and J by 4 bases, leaving 6 bases between them. CDR3: CASSFSVTEAFF. The CDR3, as DNA: TGTGCCAGCAGTTTTAGCGTCACTGAAGCTTTCTTT.

This clonotype occurred a few times. The rearrangement links TRBV7-9 to TRBJ1-1; D is ambiguous. The CDR3 contains 14 residues. Germline CDR1 SEHNR, CDR2 FQNEAQ (reference sequence). V was trimmed by 5 bases and J by 5 bases, leaving 15 bases between them. The CDR3 is CASSHSPAVTEAFF. CDR3 bases: TGTGCCAGCAGCCACAGCCCGGCAGTAACTGAAGCTTTCTTT. Full variable domain (missing parts from reference TRBV7-9 and TRBJ1-1): DTGVSQNPRHKITKRGQNVTFRCDPISEHNRLYWYRQTLGQGPEFLTYFQNEAQLEKSRLLSDRFSAERPKGSFSTLEIQRTEQGDSAMYLCASSHSPAVTEAFFGQGTRLTVV.

This clonotype showed up many times. The rearrangement uses TRBV21-1 and TRBJ2-1; the table gives TRBD2 as D, unverified against the DNA. TRBV21-1 is described as a pseudogene. The CDR3 sequence is 13 residues long. CDR3 DNA sequence: TGTGCCAGCAGTCTAGCGGGAATCAATGAGCAGTTCTTC. Encoded protein: CASSLAGINEQFF.

This clonotype has a handful of counts. This chain connects TRBV12-3 or TRBV12-4 to TRBJ1-2, with 10 bases aligning to TRBD1. CDR3 length: 15 residues. V lost 4 bases and J lost 4; bases outside the gene matches: 6. CDR3 region: CASSSRTGGLYGYTF. Here the CDR3 DNA reads TGTGCCAGCAGTTCCAGGACAGGGGGACTCTATGGCTACACCTTC.

This clonotype was observed many times. The chain has TRBV7-2 and TRBJ2-7, with 7 bases that match TRBD1. This CDR3 spans 14 amino acids. V was clipped by 4 bases and J by 4 bases; unmatched bases: 7. CDR1 is SGHTA, CDR2 FQGNSA, per germline. CDR3 bases: TGTGCCAGCAGCTCGGGGACAGCCCTATACGAGCAGTACTTC. Translating it yields CASSSGTALYEQYF.

The V and J genes are TRBV5-1 and TRBJ1-3; 8 bases line up with TRBD1. V was clipped by 4 bases and J by 4 bases; unmatched bases: 4. Germline V lookup: CDR1 SGHRS, CDR2 YFSETQ. The CDR3 is 14 residues long. The DNA for the CDR3 is TGCGCCAGCAGCCAGGACAGGGTCGGAAACACCATATATTTT. This encodes CASSQDRVGNTIYF.

This clonotype was detected a few times. The chain combines TRBV6-2 or TRBV6-3 with TRBJ2-3; 9 bases map to TRBD2. Germline V gene data show CDR1 as MNHEY and CDR2 as SVGEGT. The CDR3 length is 17 residues. V dropped 1 base and J dropped 0; count of bases not matched to a gene: 5. CDR3 nucleotide sequence: TGTGCCAGCAGTTACTACTTGCTAGCGGGGAGCACAGATACGCAGTATTTT. This encodes CASSYYLLAGSTDTQYF.

The V and J genes are TRBV20-1 and TRBJ2-5; 8 nucleotides line up with TRBD1. Germline V gives CDR1 DFQATT, CDR2 SNEGSKA (reference sequence). The CDR3 contains 16 residues. Losses at the gene ends were 3 bases for V and 0 bases for J; bases not matched to a gene: 9. In DNA form, the CDR3 reads TGCAGTGCTAGTCCGCGGACAGGGACCTACCAAGAGACCCAGTACTTC. Protein sequence: CSASPRTGTYQETQYF.

This clonotype came up a few times. The genes are TRBV29-1 and TRBJ2-3; the D gene could be TRBD1 or TRBD2 (5 bases each). Germline CDR1 SQVTM, CDR2 ANQGSEA. The CDR3 has 13 residues. Trimming pared 7 bases from V and 2 bases from J, leaving 13 bases between. As DNA, the CDR3 is TGCAGCGGCCGGGACCGATCCACAGATACGCAGTATTTT. It codes for CSGRDRSTDTQYF.